This record covers a single T cell receptor (beta chain). Antigen: not known. Cells sorted as Tregs were CD4+, CD25+ and CD127-/low. Full-length variable regions came from constant-region reverse primers plus semi-nested Nested Universal Primer A PCR. TCRdb itself ran the 5' RACE reads through MiXCR, one entry per CDR3 protein. The sample holds over 6,500 distinct CDR3 sequences; about 73% are singletons and the top ten take roughly 4.8%. Study results and limitations: Greatest tumor Treg TCR overlap was with tumor naive CD4+ cells. The TCR gene usage of tumor memory CD4+ T cells clustered together with blood and lymph node memory CD4+ cells and with lymph node naive CD4+ cells.

Sequenced sample: tumor-infiltrating Tregs sorted from the breast tumor. This receptor was taken from a female donor with breast cancer.

CDR3 coding DNA: TGCAGTGCTAGAGATCTCGGGTCGTGGGGGAACACTGAAGCTTTCTTT. This translates into CSARDLGSWGNTEAFF. The chain uses TRBV20-1 and TRBJ1-1, with D unresolved. The CDR3 totals 16 residues. V dropped 0 bases and J dropped 1 base, with 15 bases sitting between them. Germline V gene data show CDR1 as DFQATT and CDR2 as SNEGSKA (reference sequence).